This T cell receptor (beta chain) is from a study of blood T cell repertoires in COVID-19. About the research overall: Material from acute and convalescent COVID-19 was sourced from the United States, Italy and Spain. T cells, B-cell-depleted T cells, or PBMCs supplied cDNA or gDNA.

Trimming stripped 10 bases from V and 3 bases from J, with 15 bases between. The CDR3 totals 13 residues. Germline V gene data show CDR1 as KGHDR and CDR2 as SFDVKD. Some clones are missing from TCRdb's copy, which holds only in-frame ones; the method was immunoSEQ multiplex PCR. Of 250,000 to 300,000 clones listed, about 88% are singletons. V is TRBV24-1 and J is TRBJ2-7; D is undetermined. The sequencing input was peripheral blood. This receptor was identified in a woman in her twenties or thirties with COVID-19, enrolled during active disease. CDR3 nucleotides: TGTGCCACTAAGGCCACGGCTAGCTACGAGCAGTACTTC. It specifies CATKATASYEQYF.